This TCR beta chain stems from a study of blood T cells in healthy people across ages. For the study at large: Per two T cells, template switching captured roughly one barcoded beta molecule.

The CDR3 length is 17 residues. V lost 4 bases to trimming and J lost 1 base, with 20 bases between them. Findings of the study overall: TCR beta diversity tracked closely with naive T cell percentage. Diversity was higher, and naive CD4+ cells more numerous, in long-lived donors than in aged donors.

This clonotype was detected ten times or more. Antigen unknown. A second 7 to 11 cycle PCR used barcoded and J-beta primers. TCRdb fed the 5' RACE reads into MiXCR, producing one record per CDR3 protein. This table has 710,000 or so distinct CDR3 sequences, 32% appearing once. This clonotype originated in a woman older than 75 in good health. The chain employs TRBV12-3 or TRBV12-4 and TRBJ2-7; TRBD1 might be the D (6 bases). Sequencing was carried out using blood. CDR3 sequence reads: CASSSQGPGTESYEQYF. DNA for the CDR3: TGTGCCAGCAGTTCACAGGGACCAGGAACAGAATCCTACGAGCAGTACTTC.